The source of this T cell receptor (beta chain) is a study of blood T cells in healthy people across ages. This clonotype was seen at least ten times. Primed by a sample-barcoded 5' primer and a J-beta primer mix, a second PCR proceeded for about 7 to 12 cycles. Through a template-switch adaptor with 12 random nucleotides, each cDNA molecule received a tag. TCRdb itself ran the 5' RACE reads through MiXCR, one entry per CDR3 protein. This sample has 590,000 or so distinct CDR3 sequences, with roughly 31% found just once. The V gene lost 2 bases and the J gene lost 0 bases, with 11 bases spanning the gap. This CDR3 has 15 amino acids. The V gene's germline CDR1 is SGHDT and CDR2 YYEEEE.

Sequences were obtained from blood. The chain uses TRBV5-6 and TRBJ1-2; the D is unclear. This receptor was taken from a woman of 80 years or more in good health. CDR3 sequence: CASSFYQRTNYGYTF. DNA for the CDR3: TGTGCCAGCAGCTTCTATCAAAGGACTAACTATGGCTACACCTTC.